This entry is about one T cell receptor (beta chain). The study sequenced TCR beta in blood CD8+ and CD4+ T cells. Patients with stable or active relapsing-remitting disease, all of them treatment-naive, made up the multiple sclerosis controls. This sample stems from a study of CD8 T cells in Susac syndrome. It was with random hexamers that about 0.45 to 1 ug RNA was reverse transcribed. TCRdb independently ran MiXCR on the immunoSEQ multiplex PCR reads; one entry per CDR3 protein. The data show just over 300,000 distinct CDR3 sequences, 92% seen once. The CDR3 is made up of 15 amino acids. CDR1 is KGHSH, CDR2 LQKENI, per germline. Trimming took off 5 bases at V and 0 bases at J, with 11 bases between the two ends.

The TCR originated in a human donor with multiple sclerosis. The V gene is TRBV18, the J gene TRBJ1-5; maybe TRBD1 (5 bases). Sequenced: CD4+ T cells from PBMCs. The CDR3 region has the DNA TGTGCCAGCTCAGTACAGGACCATAGCAATCAGCCCCAGCATTTT. This gives the protein CASSVQDHSNQPQHF.